What follows is one TCR beta chain and its context. Its antigen is not identified. Healthy Caucasians supplied all donations. Addition of a universal primer site occurred through template switching, and cDNA carried unique molecular identifiers. In TCRdb, the 5' RACE reads were re-called with MiXCR into one record per CDR3 protein. The sample has roughly 1.6 million distinct CDR3 sequences; roughly 35% are singletons. This sample stems from a study of identical twins. Findings and caveats of the study: Out-of-frame TCR alpha sharing observed in monozygotic twins exceeded model estimates. Abundant beta clonotypes from cord blood had fewer insertions, unlike memory repertoires, which showed none.

This TCR was sampled from a newborn girl in good health. The material sequenced was cord blood.

The chain's CDR3 is CASSFLAGGSGGNIQYF. CDR3 nucleotide sequence: TGTGCCAGCAGTTTTCTGGCGGGAGGGTCCGGAGGAAACATTCAGTACTTC. The chain employs TRBV12-3 or TRBV12-4 and TRBJ2-4, with 9 nucleotides matching TRBD2. The CDR3 consists of 17 residues. Trimming cost V 3 bases and J 6 bases; bases outside gene matches: 12.